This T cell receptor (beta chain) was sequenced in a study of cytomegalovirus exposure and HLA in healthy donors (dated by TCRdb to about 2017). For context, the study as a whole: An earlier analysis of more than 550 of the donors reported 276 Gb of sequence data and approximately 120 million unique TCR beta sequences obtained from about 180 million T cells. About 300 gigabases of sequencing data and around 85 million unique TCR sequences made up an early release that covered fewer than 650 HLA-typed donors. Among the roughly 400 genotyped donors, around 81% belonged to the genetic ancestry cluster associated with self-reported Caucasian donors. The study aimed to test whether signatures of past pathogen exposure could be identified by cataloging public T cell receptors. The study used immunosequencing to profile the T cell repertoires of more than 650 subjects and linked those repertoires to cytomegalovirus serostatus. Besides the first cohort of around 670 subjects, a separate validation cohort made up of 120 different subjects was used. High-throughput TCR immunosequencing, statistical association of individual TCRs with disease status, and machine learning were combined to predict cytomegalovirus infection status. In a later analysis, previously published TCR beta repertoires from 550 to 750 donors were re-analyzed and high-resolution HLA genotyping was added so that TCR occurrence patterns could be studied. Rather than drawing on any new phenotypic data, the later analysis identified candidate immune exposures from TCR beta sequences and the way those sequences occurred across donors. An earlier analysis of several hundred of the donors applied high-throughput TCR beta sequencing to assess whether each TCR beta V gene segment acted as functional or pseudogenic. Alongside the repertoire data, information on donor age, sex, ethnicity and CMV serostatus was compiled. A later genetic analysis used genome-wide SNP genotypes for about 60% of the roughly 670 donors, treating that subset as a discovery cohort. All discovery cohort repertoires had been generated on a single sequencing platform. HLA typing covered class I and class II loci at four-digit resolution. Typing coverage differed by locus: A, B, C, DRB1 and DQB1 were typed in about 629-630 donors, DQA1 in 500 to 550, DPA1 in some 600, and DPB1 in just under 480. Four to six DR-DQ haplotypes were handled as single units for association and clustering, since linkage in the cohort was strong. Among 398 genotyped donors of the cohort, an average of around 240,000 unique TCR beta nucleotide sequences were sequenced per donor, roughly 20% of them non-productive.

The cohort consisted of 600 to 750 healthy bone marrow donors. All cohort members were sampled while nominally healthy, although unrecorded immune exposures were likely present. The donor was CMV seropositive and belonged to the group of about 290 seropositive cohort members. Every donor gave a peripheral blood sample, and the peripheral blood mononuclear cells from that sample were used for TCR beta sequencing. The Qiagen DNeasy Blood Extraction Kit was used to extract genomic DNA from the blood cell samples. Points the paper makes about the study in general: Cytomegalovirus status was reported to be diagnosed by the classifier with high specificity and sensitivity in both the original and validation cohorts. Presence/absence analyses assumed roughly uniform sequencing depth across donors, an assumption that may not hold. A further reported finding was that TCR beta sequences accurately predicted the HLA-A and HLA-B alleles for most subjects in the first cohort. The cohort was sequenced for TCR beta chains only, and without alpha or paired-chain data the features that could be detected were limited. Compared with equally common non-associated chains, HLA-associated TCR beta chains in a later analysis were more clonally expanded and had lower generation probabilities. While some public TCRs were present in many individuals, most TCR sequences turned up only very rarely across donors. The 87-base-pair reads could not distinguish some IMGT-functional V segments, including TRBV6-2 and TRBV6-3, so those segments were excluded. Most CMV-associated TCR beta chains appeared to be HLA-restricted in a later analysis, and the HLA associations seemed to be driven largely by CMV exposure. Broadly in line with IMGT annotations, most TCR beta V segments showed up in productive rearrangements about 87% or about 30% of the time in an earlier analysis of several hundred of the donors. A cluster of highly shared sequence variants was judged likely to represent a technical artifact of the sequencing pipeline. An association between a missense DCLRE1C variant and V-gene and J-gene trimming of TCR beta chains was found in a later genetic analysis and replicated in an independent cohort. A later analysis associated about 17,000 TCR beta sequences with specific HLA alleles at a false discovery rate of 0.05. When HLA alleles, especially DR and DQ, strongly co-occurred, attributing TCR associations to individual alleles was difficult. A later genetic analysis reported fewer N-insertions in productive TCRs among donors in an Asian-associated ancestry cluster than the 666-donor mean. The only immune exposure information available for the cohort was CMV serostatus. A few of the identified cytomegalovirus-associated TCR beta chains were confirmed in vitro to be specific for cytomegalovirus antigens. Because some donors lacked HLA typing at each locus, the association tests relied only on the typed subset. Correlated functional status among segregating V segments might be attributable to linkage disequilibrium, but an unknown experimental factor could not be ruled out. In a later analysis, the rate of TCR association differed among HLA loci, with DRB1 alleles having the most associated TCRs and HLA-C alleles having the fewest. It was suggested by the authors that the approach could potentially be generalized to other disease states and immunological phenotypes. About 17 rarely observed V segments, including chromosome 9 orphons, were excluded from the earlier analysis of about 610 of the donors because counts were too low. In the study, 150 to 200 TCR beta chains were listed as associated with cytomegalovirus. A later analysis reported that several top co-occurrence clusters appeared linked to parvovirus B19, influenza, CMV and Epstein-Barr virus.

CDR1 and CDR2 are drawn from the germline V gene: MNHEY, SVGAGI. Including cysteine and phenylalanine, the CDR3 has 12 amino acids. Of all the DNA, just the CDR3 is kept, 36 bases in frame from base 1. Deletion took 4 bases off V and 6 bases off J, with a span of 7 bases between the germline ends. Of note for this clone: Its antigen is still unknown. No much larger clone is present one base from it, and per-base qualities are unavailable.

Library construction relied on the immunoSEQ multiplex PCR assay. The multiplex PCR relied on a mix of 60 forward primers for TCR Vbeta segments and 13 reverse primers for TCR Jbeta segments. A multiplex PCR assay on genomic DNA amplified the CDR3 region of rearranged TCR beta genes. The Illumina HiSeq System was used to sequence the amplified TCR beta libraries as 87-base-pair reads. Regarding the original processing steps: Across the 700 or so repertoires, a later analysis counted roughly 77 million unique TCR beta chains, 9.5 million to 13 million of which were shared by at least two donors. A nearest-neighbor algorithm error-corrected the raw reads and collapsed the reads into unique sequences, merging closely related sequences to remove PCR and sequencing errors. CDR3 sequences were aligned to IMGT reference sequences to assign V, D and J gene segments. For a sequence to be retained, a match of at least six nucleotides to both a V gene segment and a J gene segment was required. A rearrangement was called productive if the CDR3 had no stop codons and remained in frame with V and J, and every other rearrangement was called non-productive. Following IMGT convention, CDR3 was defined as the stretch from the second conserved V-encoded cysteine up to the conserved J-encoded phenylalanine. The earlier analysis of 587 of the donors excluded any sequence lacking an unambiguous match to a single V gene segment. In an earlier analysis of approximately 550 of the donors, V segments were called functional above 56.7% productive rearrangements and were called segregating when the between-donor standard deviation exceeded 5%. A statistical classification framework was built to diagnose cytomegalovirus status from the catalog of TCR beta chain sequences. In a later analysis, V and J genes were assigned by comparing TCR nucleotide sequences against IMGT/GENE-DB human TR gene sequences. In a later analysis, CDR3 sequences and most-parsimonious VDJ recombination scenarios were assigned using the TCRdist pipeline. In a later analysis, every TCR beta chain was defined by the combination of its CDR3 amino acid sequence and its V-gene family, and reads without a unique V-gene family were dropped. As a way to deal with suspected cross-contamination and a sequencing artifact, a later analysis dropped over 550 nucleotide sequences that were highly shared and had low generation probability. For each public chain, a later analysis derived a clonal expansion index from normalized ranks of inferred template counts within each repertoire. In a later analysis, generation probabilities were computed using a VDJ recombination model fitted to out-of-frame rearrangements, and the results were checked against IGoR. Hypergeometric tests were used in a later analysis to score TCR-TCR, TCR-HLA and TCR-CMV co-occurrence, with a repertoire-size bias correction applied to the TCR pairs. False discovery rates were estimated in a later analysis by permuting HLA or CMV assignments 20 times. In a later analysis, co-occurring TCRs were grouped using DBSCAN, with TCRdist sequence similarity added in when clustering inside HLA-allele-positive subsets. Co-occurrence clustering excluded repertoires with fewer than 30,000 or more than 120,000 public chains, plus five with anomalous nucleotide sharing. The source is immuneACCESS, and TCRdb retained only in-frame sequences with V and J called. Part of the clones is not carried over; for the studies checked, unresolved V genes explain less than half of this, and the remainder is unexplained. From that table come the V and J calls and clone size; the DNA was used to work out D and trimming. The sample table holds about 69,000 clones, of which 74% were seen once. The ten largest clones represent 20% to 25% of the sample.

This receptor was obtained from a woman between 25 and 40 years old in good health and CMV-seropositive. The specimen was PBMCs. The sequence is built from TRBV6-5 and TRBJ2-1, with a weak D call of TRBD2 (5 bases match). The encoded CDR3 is CASSSTTNEQFF. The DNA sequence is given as TGTGCCAGCAGTTCGACTACCAATGAGCAGTTCTTC.